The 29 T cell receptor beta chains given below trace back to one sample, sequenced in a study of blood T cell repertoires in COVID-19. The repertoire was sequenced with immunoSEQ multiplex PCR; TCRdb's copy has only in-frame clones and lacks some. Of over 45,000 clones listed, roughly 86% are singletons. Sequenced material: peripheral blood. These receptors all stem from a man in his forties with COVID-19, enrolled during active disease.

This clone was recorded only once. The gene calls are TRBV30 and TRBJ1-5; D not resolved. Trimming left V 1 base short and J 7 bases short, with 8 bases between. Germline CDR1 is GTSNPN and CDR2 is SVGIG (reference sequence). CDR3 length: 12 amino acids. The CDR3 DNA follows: TGTGCCTGGAGTGCACCGAGGCAGCCCCAGCATTTT. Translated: CAWSAPRQPQHF.

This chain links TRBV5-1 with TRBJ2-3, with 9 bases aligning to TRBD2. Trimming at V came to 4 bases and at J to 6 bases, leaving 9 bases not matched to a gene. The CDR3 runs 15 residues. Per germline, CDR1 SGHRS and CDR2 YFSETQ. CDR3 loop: CASSLRGRESDTQYF. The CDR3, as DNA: TGCGCCAGCAGCCTCCGCGGGAGGGAGTCGGATACGCAGTATTTT.

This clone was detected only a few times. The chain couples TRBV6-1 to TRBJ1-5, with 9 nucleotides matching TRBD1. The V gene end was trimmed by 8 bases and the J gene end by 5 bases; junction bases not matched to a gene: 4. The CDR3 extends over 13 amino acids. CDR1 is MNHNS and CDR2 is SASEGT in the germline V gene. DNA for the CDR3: TGTGCCAGCCGGGACAGGGAGGATCAGCCCCAGCATTTT. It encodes CASRDREDQPQHF.

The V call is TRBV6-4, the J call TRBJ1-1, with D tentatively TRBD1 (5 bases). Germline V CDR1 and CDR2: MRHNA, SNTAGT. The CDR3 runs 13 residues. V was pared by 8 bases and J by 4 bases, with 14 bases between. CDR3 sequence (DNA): TGTGCCAGCTCGTCCGGGAGGGGCACTGAAGCTTTCTTT. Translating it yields CASSSGRGTEAFF.

In DNA, the CDR3 is TGTGCCAGCAGTGGGCAGGAAGAGACCCAGTACTTC. Its translation: CASSGQEETQYF. The rearrangement uses TRBV25-1 and TRBJ2-5; D gene ambiguous. Germline V gives CDR1 MGHDK, CDR2 SYGVNS. The CDR3 is made up of 12 amino acids. V was trimmed by 4 bases and J by 3 bases, leaving 6 bases between them.

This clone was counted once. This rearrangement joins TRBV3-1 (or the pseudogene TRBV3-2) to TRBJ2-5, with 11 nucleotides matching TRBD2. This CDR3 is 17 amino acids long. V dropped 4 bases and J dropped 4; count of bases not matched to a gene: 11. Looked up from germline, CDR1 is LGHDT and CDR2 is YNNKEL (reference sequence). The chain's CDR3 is CASSPSGGSGRGETQYF. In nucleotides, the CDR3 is TGTGCCAGCAGCCCCTCGGGAGGTAGCGGGAGGGGAGAGACCCAGTACTTC.

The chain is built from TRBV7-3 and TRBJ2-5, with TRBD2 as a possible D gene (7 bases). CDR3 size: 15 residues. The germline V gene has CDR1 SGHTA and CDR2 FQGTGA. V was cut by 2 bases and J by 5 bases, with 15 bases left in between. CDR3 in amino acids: CASSLWGGRSETQYF. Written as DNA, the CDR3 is TGTGCCAGCAGCTTATGGGGGGGCCGGTCGGAGACCCAGTACTTC.

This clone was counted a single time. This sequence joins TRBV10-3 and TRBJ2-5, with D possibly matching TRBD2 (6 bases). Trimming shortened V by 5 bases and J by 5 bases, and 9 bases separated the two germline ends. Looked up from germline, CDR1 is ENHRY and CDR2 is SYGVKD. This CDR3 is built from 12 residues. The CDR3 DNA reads TGTGCCATCAGTCTTGGGGGGGAGACCCAGTACTTC. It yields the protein CAISLGGETQYF.

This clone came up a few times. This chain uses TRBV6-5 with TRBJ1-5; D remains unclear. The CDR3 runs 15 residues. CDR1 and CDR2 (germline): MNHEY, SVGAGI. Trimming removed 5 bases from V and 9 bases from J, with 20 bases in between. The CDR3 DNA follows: TGTGCCAGCAGTATCGACGGGAACAACGCTCTGCCCCAGCATTTT. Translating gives CASSIDGNNALPQHF.

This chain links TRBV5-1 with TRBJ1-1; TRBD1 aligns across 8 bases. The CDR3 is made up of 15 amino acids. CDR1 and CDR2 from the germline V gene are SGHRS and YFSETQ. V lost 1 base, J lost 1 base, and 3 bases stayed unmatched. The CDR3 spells CASSLPTGANTEAFF. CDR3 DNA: TGCGCCAGCAGCTTGCCGACAGGGGCGAACACTGAAGCTTTCTTT.

The CDR3, as DNA: TGTGCCAGTAGTATGGCCACCATCGACAGGGCCCAAGAGACCCAGTACTTC. As protein: CASSMATIDRAQETQYF. V is TRBV19 and J is TRBJ2-5, with 7 bases fitting TRBD1. The CDR3 runs 17 residues. The V and J ends lost 3 bases and 1 base, in that order; junction bases with no gene match: 11. Germline values: CDR1 LNHDA, CDR2 SQIVND (reference sequence). Together with reference TRBV19 and TRBJ2-5, the CDR3 gives the full variable domain: DGGITQSPKYLFRKEGQNVTLSCEQNLNHDAMYWYRQDPGQGLRLIYYSQIVNDFQKGDIAEGYSVSREKKESFPLTVTSAQKNPTAFYLCASSMATIDRAQETQYFGPGTRLLVL.

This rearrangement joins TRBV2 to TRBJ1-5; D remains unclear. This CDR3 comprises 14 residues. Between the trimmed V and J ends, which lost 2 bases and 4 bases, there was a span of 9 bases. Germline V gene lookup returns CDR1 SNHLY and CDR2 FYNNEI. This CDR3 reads CASSEMGPNQPQHF. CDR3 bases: TGTGCCAGCAGTGAAATGGGCCCTAATCAGCCCCAGCATTTT.

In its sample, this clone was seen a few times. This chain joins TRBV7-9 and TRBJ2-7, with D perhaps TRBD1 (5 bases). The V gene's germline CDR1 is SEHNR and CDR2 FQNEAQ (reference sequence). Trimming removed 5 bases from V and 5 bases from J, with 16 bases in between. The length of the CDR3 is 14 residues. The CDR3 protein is CASSIPRQSDEQYF. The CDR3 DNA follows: TGTGCCAGCAGCATTCCCCGACAGTCCGACGAGCAGTACTTC. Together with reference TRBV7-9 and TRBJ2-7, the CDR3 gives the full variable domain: DTGVSQNPRHKITKRGQNVTFRCDPISEHNRLYWYRQTLGQGPEFLTYFQNEAQLEKSRLLSDRFSAERPKGSFSTLEIQRTEQGDSAMYLCASSIPRQSDEQYFGPGTRLTVT.

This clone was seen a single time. CDR3 region: CASSPDNGNTEAFF. The CDR3 nucleotides read TGTGCCAGCTCACCTGATAACGGTAACACTGAAGCTTTCTTT. This chain connects TRBV18 to TRBJ1-1, with D uncertain. The CDR3 sequence is 14 residues long. V was trimmed by 3 bases and J by 2 bases, leaving 10 bases between them. The germline gives CDR1 KGHSH, CDR2 LQKENI.

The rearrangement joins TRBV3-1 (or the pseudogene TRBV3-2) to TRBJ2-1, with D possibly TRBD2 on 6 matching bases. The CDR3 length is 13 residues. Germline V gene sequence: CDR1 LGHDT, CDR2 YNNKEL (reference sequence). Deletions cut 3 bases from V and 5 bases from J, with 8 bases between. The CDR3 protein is CASSQGLHNEQFF. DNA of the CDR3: TGTGCCAGCAGCCAGGGACTCCACAATGAGCAGTTCTTC.

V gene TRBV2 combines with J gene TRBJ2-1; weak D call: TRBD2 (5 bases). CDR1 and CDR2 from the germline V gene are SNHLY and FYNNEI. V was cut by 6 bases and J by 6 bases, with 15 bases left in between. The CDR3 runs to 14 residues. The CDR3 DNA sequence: TGTGCCAGCAGAGCAACCCGGGCGGGCAATGAGCAGTTCTTC. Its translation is CASRATRAGNEQFF.

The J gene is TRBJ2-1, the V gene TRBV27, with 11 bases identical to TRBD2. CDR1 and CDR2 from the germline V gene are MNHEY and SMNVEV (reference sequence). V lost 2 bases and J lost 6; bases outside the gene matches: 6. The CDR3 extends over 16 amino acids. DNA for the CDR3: TGTGCCAGCAGTTTAGGGGCTAGCGGGAGGTCCAATGAGCAGTTCTTC. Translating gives CASSLGASGRSNEQFF.

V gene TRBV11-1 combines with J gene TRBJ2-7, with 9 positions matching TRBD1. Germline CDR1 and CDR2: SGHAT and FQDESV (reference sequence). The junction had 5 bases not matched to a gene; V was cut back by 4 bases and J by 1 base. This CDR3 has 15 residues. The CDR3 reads CASSSPGQGSYEQYF. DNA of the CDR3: TGTGCCAGCAGCTCACCGGGACAGGGATCCTACGAGCAGTACTTC.

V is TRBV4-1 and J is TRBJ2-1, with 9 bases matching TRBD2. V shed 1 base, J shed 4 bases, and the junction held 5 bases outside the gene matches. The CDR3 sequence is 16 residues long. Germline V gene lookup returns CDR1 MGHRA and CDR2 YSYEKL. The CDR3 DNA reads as TGCGCCAGCAGCCAAGTCGGTCTAGCGGGATACAATGAGCAGTTCTTC. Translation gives CASSQVGLAGYNEQFF.

The DNA of the CDR3 is TGCGCCAGCAGCGAGGGCTTTATGGCCTTATACGAGCAGTACTTC. It is translated as CASSEGFMALYEQYF. V is TRBV23-1 and J is TRBJ2-7; tentatively, D is TRBD2 (5 bases). TRBV23-1 is given ORF status, its function remaining uncertain. The CDR3 loop spans 15 amino acids. Trimming pared 6 bases from V and 4 bases from J, leaving 19 bases between.

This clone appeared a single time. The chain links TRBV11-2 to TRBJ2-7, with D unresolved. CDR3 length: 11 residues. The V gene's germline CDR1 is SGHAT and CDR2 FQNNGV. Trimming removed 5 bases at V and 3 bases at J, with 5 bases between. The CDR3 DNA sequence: TGTGCCAGCAGCCGACTCTACGAGCAGTACTTC. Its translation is CASSRLYEQYF.

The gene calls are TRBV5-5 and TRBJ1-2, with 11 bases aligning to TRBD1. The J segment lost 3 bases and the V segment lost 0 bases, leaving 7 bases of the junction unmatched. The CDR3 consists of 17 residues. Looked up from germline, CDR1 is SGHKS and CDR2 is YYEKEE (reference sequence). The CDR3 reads CASSLGGQGVNYYGYTF. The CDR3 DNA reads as TGTGCCAGCAGCTTGGGGGGACAGGGGGTAAATTACTATGGCTACACCTTC. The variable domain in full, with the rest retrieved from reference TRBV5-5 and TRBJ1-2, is DAGVTQSPTHLIKTRGQQVTLRCSPISGHKSVSWYQQVLGQGPQFIFQYYEKEERGRGNFPDRFSARQFPNYSSELNVNALLLGDSALYLCASSLGGQGVNYYGYTFGSGTRLTVV.

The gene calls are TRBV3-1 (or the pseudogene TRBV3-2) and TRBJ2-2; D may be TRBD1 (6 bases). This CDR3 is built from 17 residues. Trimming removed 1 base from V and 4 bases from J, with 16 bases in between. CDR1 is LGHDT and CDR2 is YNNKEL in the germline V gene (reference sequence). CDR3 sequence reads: CASSQVSGQSGTGELFF. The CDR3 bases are TGTGCCAGCAGCCAAGTGTCTGGACAGTCTGGCACCGGGGAGCTGTTTTTT.

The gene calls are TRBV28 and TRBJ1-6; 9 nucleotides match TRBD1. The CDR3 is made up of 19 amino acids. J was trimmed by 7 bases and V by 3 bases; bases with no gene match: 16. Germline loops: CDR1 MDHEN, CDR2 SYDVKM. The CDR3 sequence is CASSLRASTGTGLNSPLHF. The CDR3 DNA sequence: TGTGCCAGCAGTTTGCGGGCCTCCACCGGGACAGGGCTCAATTCACCCCTCCACTTT.

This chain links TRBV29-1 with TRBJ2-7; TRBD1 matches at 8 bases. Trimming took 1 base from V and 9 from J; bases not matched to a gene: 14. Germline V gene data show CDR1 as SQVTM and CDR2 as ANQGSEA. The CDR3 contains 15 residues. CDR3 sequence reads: CSVEGGTGLGRGQYF. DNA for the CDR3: TGCAGCGTTGAAGGGGGGACAGGACTTGGGAGAGGGCAGTACTTC.

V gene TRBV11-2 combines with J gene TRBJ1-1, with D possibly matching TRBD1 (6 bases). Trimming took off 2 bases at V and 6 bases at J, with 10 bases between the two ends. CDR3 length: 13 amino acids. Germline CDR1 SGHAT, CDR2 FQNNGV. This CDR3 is CASSLKQGAEAFF. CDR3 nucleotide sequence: TGTGCCAGCAGCTTAAAACAGGGTGCTGAAGCTTTCTTT. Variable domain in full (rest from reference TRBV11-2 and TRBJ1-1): EAGVAQSPRYKIIEKRQSVAFWCNPISGHATLYWYQQILGQGPKLLIQFQNNGVVDDSQLPKDRFSAERLKGVDSTLKIQPAKLEDSAVYLCASSLKQGAEAFFGQGTRLTVV.

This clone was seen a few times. The CDR3 region has the DNA TGTGCCATCAGTGAAGGCAGGGAACGTGGCTACACCTTC. Encoded protein: CAISEGRERGYTF. The rearrangement joins TRBV10-3 to TRBJ1-2; D is perhaps TRBD1 (5 bases). The CDR3 totals 13 residues. Trimming cost V 3 bases and J 7 bases, with 12 bases left between them. The germline CDR1 and CDR2 sequences are ENHRY and SYGVKD.

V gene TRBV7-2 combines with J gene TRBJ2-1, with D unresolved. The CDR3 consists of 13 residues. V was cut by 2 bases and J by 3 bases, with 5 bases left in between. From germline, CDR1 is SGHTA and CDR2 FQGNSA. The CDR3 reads CASSLSSYNEQFF. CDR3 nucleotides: TGTGCCAGCAGCTTATCCAGCTACAATGAGCAGTTCTTC.

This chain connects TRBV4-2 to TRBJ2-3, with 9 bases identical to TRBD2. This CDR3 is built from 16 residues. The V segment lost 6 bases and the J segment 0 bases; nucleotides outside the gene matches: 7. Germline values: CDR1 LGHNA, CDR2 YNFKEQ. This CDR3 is CASSTISGGSTDTQYF. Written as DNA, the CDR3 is TGTGCCAGCAGTACAATAAGCGGGGGGAGCACAGATACGCAGTATTTT.